A selection of T cell receptor beta chains follows, all from one sample in a study of type 1 regulatory T cells. TCRdb redid the calling of the reads with MiXCR, one entry per CDR3 protein. The sample consists of roughly 71,000 distinct CDR3 sequences, about 20% of them appearing once. The antigens these receptors bind are not known. Sequencing used cultured type 1 regulatory T (Tr1) cells, either the whole culture or a sorted fraction (not recorded which). These receptors all come from a human donor in good health. Both conserved end residues are trimmed from each CDR3. A row's size may be missing; if present it is once, few, many or a size class.

abundance,j_gene,v_gene,CDR3aa
once,TRBJ2-1,TRBV6-2/TRBV6-3,ASSSPGQGEYNEQF
few,TRBJ1-1,TRBV7-2,ASSLRVGTGTEAF
-,TRBJ1-6,TRBV7-8,ASSRKKGQGISPLH
-,TRBJ2-3,TRBV5-1,ASSTGLSPSTQY
-,TRBJ2-1,TRBV29-1,SVARNNEQF
-,TRBJ2-7,TRBV20-1,SAEGPNSYEQY
-,TRBJ2-7,TRBV10-3,AIRKGTGDYEQY
many,TRBJ1-1,TRBV15,ATSKGDLNTEAF
-,TRBJ2-1,TRBV7-9,ASSFAARAEQF
few,TRBJ1-2,TRBV12-3/TRBV12-4,ASSYKRDYGYT
few,TRBJ2-1,TRBV10-1,ASRELAGVSYNEQF
-,TRBJ2-1,TRBV29-1,SGGAFSYNEQF
-,TRBJ2-1,TRBV27,ASSFWGQGNNEQF
-,TRBJ2-5,TRBV3-1,ASSLSRAGGQETQY
many,TRBJ2-4,TRBV5-5,ASSAGQVPRNIQY
few,TRBJ2-3,TRBV21-1,ASSPLATQY
-,TRBJ2-1,TRBV20-1,SARSQVRGSYNEQF
few,TRBJ2-5,TRBV5-1,ASSSFGGARYQETQY
many,TRBJ1-3,TRBV20-1,SARWAASGNTIY
-,TRBJ1-2,TRBV20-1,SAEPTQGEGGYT
many,TRBJ2-5,TRBV12-3/TRBV12-4,ASSLIAGGIQETQY
many,TRBJ1-1,TRBV5-1,ASSLTENTEAF
-,TRBJ2-3,TRBV5-1,ASSSRETDTQY
-,TRBJ2-3,TRBV5-1,ASSPRGRDTDTQY